Following are 7 T cell receptor beta chains from one sample sequenced in a study of blood T cell repertoires in COVID-19. The assay was immunoSEQ multiplex PCR, and TCRdb's table has in-frame clones only and misses some. The sample has over 120,000 clones; around 80% are singletons. Sample: peripheral blood. The receptors here all came from a man in his sixties with active or convalescent COVID-19.

The chain's CDR3 is CASSYGGGVAQPQHF. The CDR3 DNA is TGTGCCAGCAGTTACGGAGGCGGTGTGGCTCAGCCCCAGCATTTT. The V call is TRBV6-2 or TRBV6-3, the J call TRBJ1-5; D remains ambiguous. Trimming removed 2 bases from V and 6 bases from J, with 14 bases in between. CDR1 and CDR2 (germline): MNHEY, SVGEGT. This CDR3 comprises 15 residues.

The CDR3 loop is CASSLEGVVDTGELFF. The CDR3 bases are TGTGCCAGCAGCTTAGAAGGGGTCGTCGACACCGGGGAGCTGTTTTTT. The chain has TRBV7-2 and TRBJ2-2; weak D call: TRBD1 (5 bases). Germline V gene lookup returns CDR1 SGHTA and CDR2 FQGNSA. There are 16 residues in the CDR3. V lost 1 base and J lost 3, with 12 bases in between.

The chain joins TRBV27 to TRBJ1-1; D is unresolved. Germline assignment: CDR1 MNHEY and CDR2 SMNVEV (reference sequence). V lost 0 bases to trimming and J lost 3 bases, with 8 bases between them. This CDR3 has 14 residues. CDR3 DNA: TGTGCCAGCAGTTTATCACCCCAGGACACTGAAGCTTTCTTT. Amino acid sequence: CASSLSPQDTEAFF.

The chain carries TRBV6-5 and TRBJ2-1, with TRBD2 identical over 9 bases. Germline V gene data show CDR1 as MNHEY and CDR2 as SVGAGI. The V and J ends lost 0 bases and 7 bases, in that order; junction bases with no gene match: 7. The CDR3 totals 16 residues. The DNA for the CDR3 is TGTGCCAGCAGTTACTCGCTAGCGGGAACCGGGAATGAGCAGTTCTTC. Translating it yields CASSYSLAGTGNEQFF.

V gene TRBV12-3 or TRBV12-4 combines with J gene TRBJ1-4; 8 nucleotides align to TRBD1. This CDR3 comprises 13 residues. V lost 4 bases to trimming and J lost 8 bases; unmatched junction nucleotides: 3. The CDR3 nucleotides read TGTGCCAGCAGTTCCCACAGGGGGGAAAAACTGTTTTTT. This sequence encodes CASSSHRGEKLFF.

This clone was observed a single time. The CDR3 is CASSATTGNYGYTF. As DNA, the CDR3 is TGTGCCAGCAGTGCAACAACAGGGAACTATGGCTACACCTTC. The chain combines TRBV25-1 with TRBJ1-2; TRBD1 might be the D (6 bases). Trimming cost V 4 bases and J 2 bases, with 11 bases left between them. Germline CDR1 MGHDK, CDR2 SYGVNS. This CDR3 comprises 14 residues.

V usage is TRBV7-9 and J usage is TRBJ2-1; D is undetermined. With 8 bases removed from V and 0 bases from J, the gap between germline ends came to 14 bases. The germline V gene encodes CDR1 SEHNR and CDR2 FQNEAQ (reference sequence). The CDR3 runs 15 residues. The CDR3 DNA sequence: TGTGCCAGCTGTACCGGGTGGGTCTCCTACAATGAGCAGTTCTTC. This codes for CASCTGWVSYNEQFF.